This TCR beta chain was observed in a study of shared clonotypes between healthy human individuals. None of the donors, who were healthy HIV-negative adults, had recently had acute infections or vaccinations. This clone was counted only a few times. Only in-frame clones appear in the TCRdb table, and some are missing; sequencing was by immunoSEQ multiplex PCR. The sample contains 2 million to 3 million clones, approximately 93% of which appear only once. Germline lookup yields CDR1 MDHEN and CDR2 SYDVKM. The CDR3 sequence is 13 residues long. The ends were cut back, 10 bases at V and 6 bases at J, with 15 bases in the middle.

The genes are TRBV28 and TRBJ1-4; D perhaps matches TRBD1 (5 bases). The TCR was taken from a young man in good health. Some clones in this sample may be carry-over from other donors' samples. The source material was naive CD4+ T cells from PBMCs. This sample's subset: CD45RA+ positively selected. The CDR3: CATHWGLDEKLFF. The CDR3 nucleotides are TGTGCCACCCATTGGGGGTTGGATGAAAAACTGTTTTTT. The full variable domain, rest sourced from reference TRBV28 and TRBJ1-4, is DVKVTQSSRYLVKRTGEKVFLECVQDMDHENMFWYRQDPGLGLRLIYFSYDVKMKEKGDIPEGYSVSREKKERFSLILESASTNQTSMYLCATHWGLDEKLFFGSGTQLSVL.